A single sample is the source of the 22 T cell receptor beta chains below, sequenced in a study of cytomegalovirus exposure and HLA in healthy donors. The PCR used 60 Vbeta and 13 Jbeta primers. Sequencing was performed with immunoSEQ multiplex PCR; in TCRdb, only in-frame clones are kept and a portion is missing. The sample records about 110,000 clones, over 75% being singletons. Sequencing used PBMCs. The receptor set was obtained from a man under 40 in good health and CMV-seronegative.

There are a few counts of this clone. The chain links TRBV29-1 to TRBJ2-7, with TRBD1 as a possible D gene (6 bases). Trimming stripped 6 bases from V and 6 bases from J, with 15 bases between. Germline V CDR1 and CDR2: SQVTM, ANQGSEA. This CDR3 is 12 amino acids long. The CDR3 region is CSVSQGSGEQYF. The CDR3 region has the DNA TGCAGCGTAAGTCAGGGGAGTGGCGAGCAGTACTTC.

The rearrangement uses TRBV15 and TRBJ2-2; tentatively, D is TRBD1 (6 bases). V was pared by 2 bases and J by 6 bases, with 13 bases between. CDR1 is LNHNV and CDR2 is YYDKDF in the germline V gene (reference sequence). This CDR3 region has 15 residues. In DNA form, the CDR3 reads TGTGCCACCAGCAGAAGCAGGGGAGTGGCCGGGGAGCTGTTTTTT. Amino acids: CATSRSRGVAGELFF.

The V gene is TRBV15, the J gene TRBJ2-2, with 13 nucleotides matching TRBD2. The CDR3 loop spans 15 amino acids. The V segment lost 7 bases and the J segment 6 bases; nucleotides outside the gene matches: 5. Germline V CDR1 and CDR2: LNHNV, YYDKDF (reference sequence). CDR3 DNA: TGTGCCACCACGGAACTAGCGGGAGGGGCCGGGGAGCTGTTTTTT. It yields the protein CATTELAGGAGELFF.

This CDR3 is CASSEESGGSDTQYF. The CDR3 DNA reads TGTGCCAGCAGTGAAGAAAGCGGGGGCTCAGATACGCAGTATTTT. The V call is TRBV6-4, the J call TRBJ2-3; 8 positions agree with TRBD2. Trimming at V came to 3 bases and at J to 4 bases, leaving 6 bases not matched to a gene. The CDR3 is 15 amino acids. Per germline, CDR1 MRHNA and CDR2 SNTAGT.

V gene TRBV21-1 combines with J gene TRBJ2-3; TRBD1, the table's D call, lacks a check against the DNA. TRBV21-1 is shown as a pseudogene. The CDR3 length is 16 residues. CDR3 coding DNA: TGTGCCAGCAGAGAAAGGACAGTTAAGTTCACAGATACGCAGTATTTT. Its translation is CASRERTVKFTDTQYF.

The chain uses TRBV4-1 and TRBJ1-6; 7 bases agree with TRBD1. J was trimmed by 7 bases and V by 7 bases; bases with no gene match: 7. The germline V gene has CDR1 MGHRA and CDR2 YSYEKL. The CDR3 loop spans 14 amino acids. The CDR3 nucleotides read TGCGCCAGCACCCGCGCGGGACAGAATTCACCCCTCCACTTT. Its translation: CASTRAGQNSPLHF.

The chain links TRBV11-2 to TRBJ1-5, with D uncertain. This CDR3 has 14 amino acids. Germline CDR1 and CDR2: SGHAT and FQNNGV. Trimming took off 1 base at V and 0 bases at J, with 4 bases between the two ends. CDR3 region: CASSLGHSNQPQHF. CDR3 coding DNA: TGTGCCAGCAGCTTAGGGCATAGCAATCAGCCCCAGCATTTT. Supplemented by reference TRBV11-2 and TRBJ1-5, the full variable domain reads EAGVAQSPRYKIIEKRQSVAFWCNPISGHATLYWYQQILGQGPKLLIQFQNNGVVDDSQLPKDRFSAERLKGVDSTLKIQPAKLEDSAVYLCASSLGHSNQPQHFGDGTRLSIL.

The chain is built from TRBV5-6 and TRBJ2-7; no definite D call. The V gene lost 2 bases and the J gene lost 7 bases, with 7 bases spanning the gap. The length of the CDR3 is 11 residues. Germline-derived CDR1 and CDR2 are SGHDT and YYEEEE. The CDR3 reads CASSFGKEQYF. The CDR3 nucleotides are TGTGCCAGCAGCTTTGGCAAGGAGCAGTACTTC. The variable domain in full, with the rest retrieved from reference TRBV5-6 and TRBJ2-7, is DAGVTQSPTHLIKTRGQQVTLRCSPKSGHDTVSWYQQALGQGPQFIFQYYEEEERQRGNFPDRFSGHQFPNYSSELNVNALLLGDSALYLCASSFGKEQYFGPGTRLTVT.

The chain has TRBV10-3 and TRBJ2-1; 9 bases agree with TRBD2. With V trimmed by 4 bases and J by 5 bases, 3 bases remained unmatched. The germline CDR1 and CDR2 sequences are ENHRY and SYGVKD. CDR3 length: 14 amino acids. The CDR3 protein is CAISGAGGNNEQFF. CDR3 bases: TGTGCCATCAGTGGGGCGGGAGGGAACAATGAGCAGTTCTTC.

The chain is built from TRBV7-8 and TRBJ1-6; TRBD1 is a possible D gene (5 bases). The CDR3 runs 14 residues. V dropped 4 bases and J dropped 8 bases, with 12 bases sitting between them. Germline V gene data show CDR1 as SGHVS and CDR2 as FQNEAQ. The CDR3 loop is CASSSPGGDSPLHF. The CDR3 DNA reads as TGTGCCAGCAGCTCCCCGGGGGGGGATTCACCCCTCCACTTT.

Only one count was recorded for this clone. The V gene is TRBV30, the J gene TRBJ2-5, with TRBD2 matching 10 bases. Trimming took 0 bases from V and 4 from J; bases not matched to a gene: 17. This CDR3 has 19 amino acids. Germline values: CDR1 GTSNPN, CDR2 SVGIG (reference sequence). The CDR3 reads CAWSVRPPSSGRARETQYF. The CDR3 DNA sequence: TGTGCCTGGAGTGTCAGGCCGCCGTCCAGCGGGAGGGCCAGAGAGACCCAGTACTTC.

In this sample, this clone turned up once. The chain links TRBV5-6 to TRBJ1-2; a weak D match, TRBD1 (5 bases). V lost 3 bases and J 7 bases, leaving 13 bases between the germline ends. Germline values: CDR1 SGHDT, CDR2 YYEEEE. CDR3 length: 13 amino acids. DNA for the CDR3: TGTGCCAGCAGCTGGGGGAGGGATTTTGGCTACACCTTC. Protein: CASSWGRDFGYTF.

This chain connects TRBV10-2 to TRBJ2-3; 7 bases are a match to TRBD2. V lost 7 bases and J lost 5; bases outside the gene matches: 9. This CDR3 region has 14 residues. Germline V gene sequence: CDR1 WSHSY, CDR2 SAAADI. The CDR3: CASTELAMIDTQYF. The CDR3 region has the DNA TGCGCCAGCACCGAACTAGCGATGATAGATACGCAGTATTTT.

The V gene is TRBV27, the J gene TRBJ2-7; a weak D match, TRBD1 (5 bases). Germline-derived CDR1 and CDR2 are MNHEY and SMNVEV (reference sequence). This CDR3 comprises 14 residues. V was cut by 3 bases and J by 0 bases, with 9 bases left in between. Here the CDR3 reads CASSLTATSYEQYF. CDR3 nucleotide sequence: TGTGCCAGCAGTTTGACAGCGACCTCCTACGAGCAGTACTTC.

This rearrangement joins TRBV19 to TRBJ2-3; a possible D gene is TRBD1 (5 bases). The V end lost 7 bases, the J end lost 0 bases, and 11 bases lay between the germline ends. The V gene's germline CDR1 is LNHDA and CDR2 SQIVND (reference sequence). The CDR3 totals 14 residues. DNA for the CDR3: TGTGCCAGTACCCAACAGGCTAGCACAGATACGCAGTATTTT. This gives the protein CASTQQASTDTQYF.

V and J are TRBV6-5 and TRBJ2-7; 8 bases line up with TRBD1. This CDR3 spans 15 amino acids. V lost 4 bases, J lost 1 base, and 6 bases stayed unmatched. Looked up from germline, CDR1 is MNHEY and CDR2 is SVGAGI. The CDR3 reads CASSSPGQVSYEQYF. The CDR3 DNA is TGTGCCAGCAGTTCACCGGGACAGGTTTCCTACGAGCAGTACTTC.

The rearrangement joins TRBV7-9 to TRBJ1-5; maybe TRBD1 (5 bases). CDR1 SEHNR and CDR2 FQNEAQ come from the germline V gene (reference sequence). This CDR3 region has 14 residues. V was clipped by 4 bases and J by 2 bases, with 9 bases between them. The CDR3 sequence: CASSSGVGNQPQHF. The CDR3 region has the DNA TGTGCCAGCAGCTCGGGGGTAGGCAATCAGCCCCAGCATTTT.

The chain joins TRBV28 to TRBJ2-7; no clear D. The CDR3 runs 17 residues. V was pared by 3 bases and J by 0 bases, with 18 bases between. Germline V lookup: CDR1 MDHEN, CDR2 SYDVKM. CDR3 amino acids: CASSFTYTKPTSYEQYF. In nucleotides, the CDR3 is TGTGCCAGCAGTTTCACGTACACCAAACCCACCTCCTACGAGCAGTACTTC.

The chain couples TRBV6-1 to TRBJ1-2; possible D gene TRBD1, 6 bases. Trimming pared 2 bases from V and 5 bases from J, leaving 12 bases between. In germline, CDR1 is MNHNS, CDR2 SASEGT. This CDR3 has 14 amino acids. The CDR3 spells CASSELQGLYGYTF. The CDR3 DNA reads TGTGCCAGCAGTGAACTACAGGGTTTATATGGCTACACCTTC.

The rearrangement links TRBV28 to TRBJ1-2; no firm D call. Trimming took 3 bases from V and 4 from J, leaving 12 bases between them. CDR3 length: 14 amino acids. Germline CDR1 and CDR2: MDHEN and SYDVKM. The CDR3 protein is CASSLGDTGYGYTF. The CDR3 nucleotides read TGTGCCAGCAGTTTGGGTGATACGGGCTATGGCTACACCTTC.

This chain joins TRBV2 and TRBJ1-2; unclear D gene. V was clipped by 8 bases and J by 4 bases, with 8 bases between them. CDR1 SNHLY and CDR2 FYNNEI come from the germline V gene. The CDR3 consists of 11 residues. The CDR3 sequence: CASETGYGYTF. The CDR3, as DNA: TGTGCCAGCGAAACCGGCTATGGCTACACCTTC.

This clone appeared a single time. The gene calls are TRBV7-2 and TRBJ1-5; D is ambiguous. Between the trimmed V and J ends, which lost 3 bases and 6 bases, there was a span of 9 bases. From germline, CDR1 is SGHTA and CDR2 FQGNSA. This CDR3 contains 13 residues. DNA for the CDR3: TGTGCCAGCAGCTTGTCGGGAAGTCAGCCCCAGCATTTT. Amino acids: CASSLSGSQPQHF.